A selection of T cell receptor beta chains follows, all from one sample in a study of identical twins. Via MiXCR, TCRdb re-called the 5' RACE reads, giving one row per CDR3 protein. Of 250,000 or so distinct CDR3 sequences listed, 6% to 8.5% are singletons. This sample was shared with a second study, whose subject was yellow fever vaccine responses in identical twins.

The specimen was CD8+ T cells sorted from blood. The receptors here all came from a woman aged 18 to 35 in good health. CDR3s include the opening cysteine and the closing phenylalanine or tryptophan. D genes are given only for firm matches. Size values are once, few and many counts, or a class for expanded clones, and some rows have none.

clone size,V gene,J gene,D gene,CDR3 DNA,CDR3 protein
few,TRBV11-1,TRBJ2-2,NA,TGTGCCAGCAGCTTAGCGACCTTTGCGGGGTTGAACACCGGGGAGCTGTTTTTT,CASSLATFAGLNTGELFF
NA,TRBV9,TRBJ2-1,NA,TGTGCCAGCAGCGTAGGGGACGAGCTCACCTACAATGAGCAGTTCTTC,CASSVGDELTYNEQFF
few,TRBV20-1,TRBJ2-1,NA,TGCAGTGCTAGGGAGGGAGACATCTACAATGAGCAGTTCTTC,CSAREGDIYNEQFF
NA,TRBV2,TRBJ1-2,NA,TGTGCCAGCAGTGAGGGAGATTACGGCTACACCTTC,CASSEGDYGYTF
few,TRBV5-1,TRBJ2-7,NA,TGCGCCAGCAACAGTAGGGAGGAGCAGTACTTC,CASNSREEQYF
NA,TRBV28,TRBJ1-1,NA,TGTGCCAGCAGTTTCCGGGTTGACACTGAAGCTTTCTTT,CASSFRVDTEAFF
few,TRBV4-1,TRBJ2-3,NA,TGCGCCAGCAGCCAACTGGACAGAAGCACAGATACGCAGTATTTT,CASSQLDRSTDTQYF
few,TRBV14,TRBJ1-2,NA,TGTGCCAGCAGCCAAGATCTGGCCAGGGCCTATGGCTACACCTTC,CASSQDLARAYGYTF
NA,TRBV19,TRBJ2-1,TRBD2,TGTGCCAGTAAACCGAGACTAGCGGTCAATGAGCAGTTCTTC,CASKPRLAVNEQFF
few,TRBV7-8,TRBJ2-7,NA,TGTGCCAGCAGCCATACTAGGAACCACGAGCAGTACTTC,CASSHTRNHEQYF
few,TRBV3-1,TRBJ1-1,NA,TGTGCCAGCAGCCAGGAGTTTGTGAACACTGAAGCTTTCTTT,CASSQEFVNTEAFF
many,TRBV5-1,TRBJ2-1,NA,TGCGCCAGCAGCTTGGGGGCGTTTGAGCAGTTCTTC,CASSLGAFEQFF
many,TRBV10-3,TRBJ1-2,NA,TGTGCCATCAGTGACGAGACAGTTAACTATGGCTACACCTTC,CAISDETVNYGYTF
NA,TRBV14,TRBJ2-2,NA,TGTGCCAGCAGCCAATCACCCAAGTTTGGGGCAGGCACCGGGGGGCTGTTTTTT,CASSQSPKFGAGTGGLFF
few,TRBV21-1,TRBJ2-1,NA,TGTGCCAGCAGCAATGTCGGTCGTTCCCTGGACAGGGTTTTCGAGGGCAATGAGCAGTTCTTC,CASSNVGRSLDRVFEGNEQFF
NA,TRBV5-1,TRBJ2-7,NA,TGCGCCAGCAGCTTGGCCGGGACGGAGGCTACGAAGCAGTACTTC,CASSLAGTEATKQYF
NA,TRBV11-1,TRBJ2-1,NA,TGTGCCAGCAGCTTACCGCCCCTAGGTACGCGGGAAAAGGACAATGAGCAGTTCTTC,CASSLPPLGTREKDNEQFF
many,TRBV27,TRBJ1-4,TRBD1,TGTGCCAGCAGTTTGGGTCCACAGGGGTCCGCTTGGGAAAAACTGTTTTTT,CASSLGPQGSAWEKLFF
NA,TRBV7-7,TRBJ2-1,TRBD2,TGTGCCAGCGGCCCGGGACTAGCGTCCTACAATGAGCAGTTCTTC,CASGPGLASYNEQFF
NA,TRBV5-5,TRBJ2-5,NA,TGTGCCAGCAGCGCATGGGACACTCAAGAGACCCAGTACTTC,CASSAWDTQETQYF
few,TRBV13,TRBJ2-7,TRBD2,TGTGCCAGCAGCTTAAGAACTAGCGGTGTTGTGGGAGAGCAGTACTTC,CASSLRTSGVVGEQYF
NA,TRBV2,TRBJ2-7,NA,TGTGCCAGCAGTGATCCCAGGACGGCCTCCTACGAGCAGTACTTC,CASSDPRTASYEQYF
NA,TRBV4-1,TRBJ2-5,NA,TGCGCCAGCAGCCAAGTGTTGGCCGGAGGCGAGACCCAGTACTTC,CASSQVLAGGETQYF
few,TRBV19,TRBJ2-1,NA,TGTGCCAGTAGTGGTCAATTTTACAATGAGCAGTTCTTC,CASSGQFYNEQFF
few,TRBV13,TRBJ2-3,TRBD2,TGTGCCAGCAGCTTAGATGGTCCTAGCGGGGGCCGGGACACAGATACGCAGTATTTT,CASSLDGPSGGRDTDTQYF
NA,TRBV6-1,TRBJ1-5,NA,TGTGCCAGCAGTGAAACGGACAACTATAGCAATCAGCCCCAGCATTTT,CASSETDNYSNQPQHF
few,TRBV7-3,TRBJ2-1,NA,TGTGCCAGCAGCTTAAAGGGGGGGGACTCAAGGATCTTC,CASSLKGGDSRIF
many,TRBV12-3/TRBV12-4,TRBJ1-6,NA,TGTGCCAGCAGTTTCACGGTTAATTCACCCCTCCACTTT,CASSFTVNSPLHF
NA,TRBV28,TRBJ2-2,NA,TGTGCCAGCAGTTTATCACAGGGTGGCGCCGGGGAGCTGTTTTTT,CASSLSQGGAGELFF
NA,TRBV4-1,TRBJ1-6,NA,TGCGCCAGCAGCCAAGATCTGGGATCAGGTTCACCCCTCCACTTT,CASSQDLGSGSPLHF
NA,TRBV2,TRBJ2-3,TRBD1,TGTGCCAGCAGTTGGGACAGGCTCGCAGATACGCAGTATTTT,CASSWDRLADTQYF
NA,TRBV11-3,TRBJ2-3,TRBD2,TGTGCCAGCAGCAACGAACTGCGGGAGAGCACAGATACGCAGTATTTT,CASSNELRESTDTQYF
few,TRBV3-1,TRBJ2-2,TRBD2,TGTGCCAGCAGCCAAGGTTTTACTAGCGGGGTAAACACCGGGGAGCTGTTTTTT,CASSQGFTSGVNTGELFF
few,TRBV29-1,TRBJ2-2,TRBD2,TGCAGCGTTGAAGTAAGGGCGGGGGATCATTACGCGAACACCGGGGAGCTGTTTTTT,CSVEVRAGDHYANTGELFF
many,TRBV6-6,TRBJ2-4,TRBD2,TGTGCCAGCAGGACTAGCGGCGGGGACATTCAGTACTTC,CASRTSGGDIQYF
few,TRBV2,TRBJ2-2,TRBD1,TGTGCCAGCAGTGTCCAGGGGGATCATGGCGGGGAGCTGTTTTTT,CASSVQGDHGGELFF
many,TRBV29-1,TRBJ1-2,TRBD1,TGCAGCGTTCCACCATCGAGCGGGACAGGGTTACTCTATGGCTACACCTTC,CSVPPSSGTGLLYGYTF
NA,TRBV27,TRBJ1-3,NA,TGTGCCAGCAGTTTATCTGCGTTCTCTGGAAACACCATATATTTT,CASSLSAFSGNTIYF
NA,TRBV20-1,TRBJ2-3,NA,TGCAGTGCTAGAGGCCCGACTAGTCCAAGCACAGATACGCAGTATTTT,CSARGPTSPSTDTQYF
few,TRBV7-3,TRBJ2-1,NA,TGTGCCAGCAGCCCTAGCTCGAGCTCCTACAATGAGCAGTTCTTC,CASSPSSSSYNEQFF
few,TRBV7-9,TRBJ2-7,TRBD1,TGTGCCAGCAGCCAAGGACAGGGCTGGGACTACGAGCAGTACTTC,CASSQGQGWDYEQYF
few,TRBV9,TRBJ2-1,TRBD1,TGTGCCAGCAGCGTAGCAGGGGGAACTGAGCAGTTCTTC,CASSVAGGTEQFF
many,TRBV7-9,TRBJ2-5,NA,TGTGCCAGCACCAACGTGGGCCAAGAGACCCAGTACTTC,CASTNVGQETQYF
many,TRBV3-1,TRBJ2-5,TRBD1,TGTGCCAGTTTAAGTTGGGACAGGGGGCGAGAGACCCAGTACTTC,CASLSWDRGRETQYF
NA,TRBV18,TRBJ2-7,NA,TGTGCCAGCTCACCCTGGGACAATCTGGGCGAGCAGTACTTC,CASSPWDNLGEQYF
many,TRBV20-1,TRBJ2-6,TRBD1,TGCAGTGCTGGGGACAGGGAAGCCACTGGGGCCAACGTCCTGACTTTC,CSAGDREATGANVLTF
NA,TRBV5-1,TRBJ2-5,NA,TGCGCCAGCAGCTCTCCTCCCTCATATGAGACCCAGTACTTC,CASSSPPSYETQYF
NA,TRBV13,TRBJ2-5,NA,TGTGCCAGCAGCTTAAATACTCTGGAGACCCAGTACTTC,CASSLNTLETQYF
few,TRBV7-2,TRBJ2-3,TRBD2,TGTGCCAGCAGCCTCCGGGACTACCCGCCAGATACGCAGTATTTT,CASSLRDYPPDTQYF
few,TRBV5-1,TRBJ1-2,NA,TGCGCCAGCAGCTTGGCCAGGGGACCATTCTATGGCTACACCTTC,CASSLARGPFYGYTF
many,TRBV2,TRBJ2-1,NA,TGTGCCAGCAGTGGGACCTACAATGAGCAGTTCTTC,CASSGTYNEQFF
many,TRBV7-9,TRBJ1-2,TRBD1,TGTGCCAGCAGCTTATCAGGGGGTGACGACTATGGCTACACCTTC,CASSLSGGDDYGYTF
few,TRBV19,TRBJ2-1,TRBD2,TGTGCCTGTAGTTGGGGAAGCGGGAGAGGCAATGAGCAGTTCTTC,CACSWGSGRGNEQFF
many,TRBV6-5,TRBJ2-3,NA,TGTGCCAGCAGTTACTCGAAGCGGCACCCCACAGATACGCAGTATTTT,CASSYSKRHPTDTQYF
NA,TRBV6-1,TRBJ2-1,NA,TGTGCCAGCAGCTCAGGGGAAAGGGGGGAGCAGTTCTTC,CASSSGERGEQFF